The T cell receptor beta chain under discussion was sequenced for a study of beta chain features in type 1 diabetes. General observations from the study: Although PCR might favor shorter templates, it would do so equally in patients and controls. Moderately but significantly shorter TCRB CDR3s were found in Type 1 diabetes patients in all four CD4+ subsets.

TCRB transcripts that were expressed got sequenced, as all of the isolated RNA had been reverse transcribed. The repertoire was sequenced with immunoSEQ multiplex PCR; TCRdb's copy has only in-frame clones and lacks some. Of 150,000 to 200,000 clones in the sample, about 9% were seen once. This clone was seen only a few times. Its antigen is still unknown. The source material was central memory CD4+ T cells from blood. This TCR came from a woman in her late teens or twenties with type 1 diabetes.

CDR3 sequence (DNA): TGTGCCAGCACCACTCAAGGGGGTCTGGGTGGCTACACCTTC. Its protein is CASTTQGGLGGYTF. The J gene is TRBJ1-2, the V gene TRBV28, with D perhaps TRBD1 (6 bases). Germline-derived CDR1 and CDR2 are MDHEN and SYDVKM. V was clipped by 7 bases and J by 7 bases, with 19 bases between them. This CDR3 has 14 amino acids.